These T cell receptor beta chains were read from a single sample in a study of blood T cell repertoires in COVID-19. Here immunoSEQ multiplex PCR was the method, and the copy in TCRdb shows in-frame clones only, minus some. The sample has around 150,000 clones; 79% are singletons. The sequencing input was peripheral blood. These receptors all come from a man aged 50-60 years with active or convalescent COVID-19. Each CDR3 is given with its conserved first and last residue.

TRBV9,TRBJ1-4,CASSVDTVTEKLFF
TRBV29-1,TRBJ2-7,CSVTGQYYEQYF
TRBV28,TRBJ2-3,CASSLFLESGSLHSTDTQYF
TRBV7-9,TRBJ1-6,CASSLGFGGEPLHF
TRBV10-3,TRBJ2-3,CAISERADTQYF
TRBV7-3,TRBJ2-5,CASSPYPTDSKQETQYF
TRBV30,TRBJ1-1,CAWSGRGSDTEAFF
TRBV5-1,TRBJ2-7,CASSLQSPYEQYF
TRBV6-5,TRBJ2-7,CASSYSLHGEQYF
TRBV28,TRBJ1-1,CASSLRQGAGTEAFF
TRBV19,TRBJ2-7,CASSTTSGRTEQYF
TRBV5-4,TRBJ2-2,CASSKDRANTGELFF
TRBV5-6,TRBJ1-3,CASSLRDRASGNTIYF
TRBV9,TRBJ2-3,CASSPERATDTQYF
TRBV19,TRBJ1-6,CASSPRQGGSPLHF
TRBV18,TRBJ2-3,CASSPLQGGDTDTQYF
TRBV20-1,TRBJ1-1,CSARNLVWAFF
TRBV11-1,TRBJ2-7,CASSPRLAGDDEQYF
TRBV3-1/TRBV3-2,TRBJ1-4,CASSHWTGGEYTNEKLFF
TRBV9,TRBJ1-6,CASSDTGLSPLHF
TRBV29-1,TRBJ2-5,CSGRDRVQETQYF
TRBV7-9,TRBJ2-4,CASSPPLAKNIQYF
TRBV13,TRBJ1-1,CASSLVGGAGGNTEAFF
TRBV28,TRBJ1-2,CASRNSGENYGYTF
TRBV7-9,TRBJ2-3,CASSLTSGLLDTQYF
TRBV4-2,TRBJ2-7,CASSQDRTGGIYEQYF
TRBV7-9,TRBJ1-4,CASSSETGMNEKLFF
TRBV6-5,TRBJ2-3,CASSRRRDGTDTQYF
TRBV6-1,TRBJ1-5,CASSEARLGRSNQPQHF
TRBV7-9,TRBJ2-7,CASSLSGYEQYF
TRBV9,TRBJ2-3,CASSVDGGGSGTQYF
TRBV3-1/TRBV3-2,TRBJ1-1,CASSQGYRGAEAFF
TRBV5-6,TRBJ2-5,CASSPGTVGMETQYF
TRBV9,TRBJ2-5,CASSAAGLYQETQYF
TRBV7-6,TRBJ1-4,CASSLGQGREKLFF